The rows below give T cell receptor beta chains drawn from one sample of a study of blood T cells in healthy people across ages. TCRdb independently ran MiXCR on the 5' RACE reads; one entry per CDR3 protein. This table holds about 940,000 distinct CDR3 sequences, around 48% found once. The source material was blood. Source of these receptors: a man aged 30 to 45 in good health. CDR3s include the opening cysteine and the closing phenylalanine or tryptophan. D genes are given only for firm matches. Size values are once, few and many counts, or a class for expanded clones, and some rows have none.

j_call,v_call,clone_size,d_call,cdr3_aa,cdr3_nt
TRBJ2-7,TRBV12-3/TRBV12-4,.,.,CASSWGNYEQYF,TGTGCCAGCAGTTGGGGGAATTACGAGCAGTACTTC
TRBJ2-7,TRBV4-2,many,TRBD2,CASSQDGTSASYEQYF,TGTGCCAGCAGCCAAGATGGGACTAGCGCTTCCTACGAGCAGTACTTC
TRBJ1-2,TRBV6-5,.,.,CASSYSGEGNYGYTF,TGTGCCAGCAGTTACTCGGGGGAAGGTAACTATGGCTACACCTTC
TRBJ2-7,TRBV27,few,.,CASSWGAIYEQYF,TGTGCCAGCAGTTGGGGGGCTATCTACGAGCAGTACTTC
TRBJ2-3,TRBV10-3,few,TRBD1,CAISSTGSGTDTQYF,TGTGCCATCAGCTCGACAGGGTCCGGCACAGATACGCAGTATTTT
TRBJ1-2,TRBV29-1,many,TRBD1,CSAGQGPNYGYTF,TGCAGCGCCGGACAGGGGCCCAACTATGGCTACACCTTC
TRBJ2-1,TRBV6-1,.,TRBD1,CASFRDRGSNEQFF,TGTGCCAGCTTCCGGGACAGGGGAAGCAATGAGCAGTTCTTC
TRBJ2-4,TRBV20-1,.,TRBD2,CSARKVAGDKNIQYF,TGCAGTGCTAGAAAGGTAGCGGGGGACAAAAACATTCAGTACTTC
TRBJ1-1,TRBV6-5,few,.,CASTTNTEAFF,TGTGCCAGCACTACGAACACTGAAGCTTTCTTT
TRBJ2-1,TRBV3-1,.,.,CASSRGGGIYNEQFF,TGTGCCAGCAGCCGGGGCGGGGGCATCTACAATGAGCAGTTCTTC
TRBJ2-5,TRBV7-8,few,TRBD1,CASSTNPLTGGGETQYF,TGTGCCAGCAGCACCAATCCCCTTACAGGGGGCGGGGAGACCCAGTACTTC
TRBJ2-6,TRBV5-6,many,.,CASSLAAGANVLTF,TGTGCCAGCAGCTTGGCGGCAGGGGCCAACGTCCTGACTTTC
TRBJ1-1,TRBV6-4,.,.,CASRPARENTEAFF,TGTGCCAGCCGTCCGGCCAGGGAGAACACTGAAGCTTTCTTT
TRBJ1-4,TRBV7-9,.,.,CASSLGEYEKLFF,TGTGCCAGCAGCTTAGGGGAGTATGAAAAACTGTTTTTT
TRBJ2-1,TRBV28,.,.,CASSPPPESYNEQFF,TGTGCCAGCAGTCCCCCTCCGGAGTCCTACAATGAGCAGTTCTTC
TRBJ1-2,TRBV10-3,few,TRBD1,CAISETGEDYGYTF,TGTGCCATCAGTGAGACAGGGGAGGACTATGGCTACACCTTC
TRBJ1-1,TRBV20-1,.,.,CSARVNVNTEAFF,TGCAGTGCTAGAGTAAACGTGAACACTGAAGCTTTCTTT
TRBJ2-1,TRBV6-1,few,.,CASSPRQIYNEQFF,TGTGCCAGCAGTCCACGACAGATCTACAATGAGCAGTTCTTC
TRBJ2-7,TRBV7-9,.,.,CVSQGYSYEQYF,TGTGTCAGCCAGGGGTATTCCTACGAGCAGTACTTC
TRBJ1-2,TRBV7-2,few,TRBD1,CASSARGRGYGYTF,TGTGCCAGCAGCGCCAGGGGGCGAGGCTATGGCTACACCTTC
TRBJ2-3,TRBV3-1,.,TRBD1,CASSQDGTGHDAQYF,TGTGCCAGCAGCCAGGACGGGACAGGCCACGATGCGCAGTATTTT
TRBJ2-7,TRBV20-1,.,.,CSGSRGAKSYEQYF,TGCAGTGGGAGCCGGGGGGCCAAATCCTACGAGCAGTACTTC
TRBJ1-1,TRBV7-6,.,TRBD1,CASSFSGQVNTEAFF,TGTGCCAGCAGCTTTAGCGGACAGGTGAACACTGAAGCTTTCTTT
TRBJ2-7,TRBV6-1,once,.,CATSTVQGRYEQYF,TGTGCCACCTCGACCGTTCAGGGGCGGTACGAGCAGTACTTC
TRBJ2-5,TRBV2,many,.,CASSEPGWETQYF,TGTGCCAGCAGTGAACCCGGGTGGGAGACCCAGTACTTC
TRBJ1-6,TRBV28,.,.,CASSRRTTRNSPLHF,TGTGCCAGCAGTCGACGAACGACAAGGAATTCACCCCTCCACTTT
TRBJ2-7,TRBV27,.,.,CATFNGNLNEQYF,TGTGCCACCTTTAATGGGAACCTAAATGAGCAGTACTTC
TRBJ2-7,TRBV4-1,few,.,CASSQDRLGTEQYF,TGCGCCAGCAGCCAAGATCGGCTCGGAACCGAGCAGTACTTC
TRBJ1-4,TRBV12-3/TRBV12-4,.,.,CASSLAQTGANEKLFF,TGTGCCAGCAGTTTAGCTCAGACCGGGGCTAATGAAAAACTGTTTTTT
TRBJ2-1,TRBV4-1,.,.,CASSQHDRISGNEQFF,TGCGCCAGCAGCCAACACGACCGAATCTCGGGAAATGAGCAGTTCTTC
TRBJ1-4,TRBV29-1,.,.,CSVAEHEKLFF,TGCAGCGTTGCGGAGCATGAAAAACTGTTTTTT
TRBJ2-7,TRBV2,.,.,CASTPVSYEQYF,TGTGCCAGCACCCCAGTCTCCTACGAGCAGTATTTC
TRBJ2-1,TRBV20-1,.,.,CSAQARRSGNEQFF,TGCAGTGCTCAGGCTAGGCGCAGCGGCAATGAGCAGTTCTTC
TRBJ1-1,TRBV29-1,.,.,CSVLGGGQPGTEAFF,TGCAGCGTCCTAGGTGGCGGCCAGCCGGGTACTGAAGCTTTCTTT
TRBJ2-7,TRBV30,few,.,CAWSSAISYEQYF,TGTGCCTGGAGTTCCGCTATCTCCTACGAGCAGTACTTC
TRBJ2-7,TRBV3-1,few,.,CASSQGLKYEQYF,TGTGCCAGCAGCCAAGGGTTGAAGTACGAGCAGTACTTC
TRBJ2-5,TRBV24-1,.,.,CATSGQVIGIETQYF,TGTGCCACCAGTGGACAGGTAATTGGTATCGAGACCCAGTACTTC
TRBJ2-1,TRBV20-1,few,.,CSPHTGQYNEQFF,TGCAGTCCGCATACCGGCCAGTACAATGAGCAGTTCTTC
TRBJ2-1,TRBV12-3/TRBV12-4,few,TRBD2,CASSLAPSGSSYNEQFF,TGTGCCAGCAGTTTAGCACCTAGCGGGAGCTCCTACAATGAGCAGTTCTTC
TRBJ2-7,TRBV28,many,.,CASTLGREQYF,TGTGCCAGCACCCTGGGGCGGGAGCAGTACTTC
TRBJ1-2,TRBV2,few,TRBD1,CASRPATGSNYGYTF,TGTGCCAGCAGACCGGCGACAGGGTCTAACTATGGCTACACCTTC
TRBJ2-7,TRBV4-2,few,TRBD2,CASSQEVAGGTYGQYF,TGTGCCAGCAGCCAAGAAGTAGCGGGGGGGACCTACGGGCAGTACTTC
TRBJ2-3,TRBV6-5,.,.,CASSSRTSSVTDTQYF,TGTGCCAGCAGTTCCCGGACCTCTAGCGTCACAGATACGCAGTATTTT
TRBJ2-5,TRBV27,many,TRBD1,CASSLRDRSETQYF,TGTGCCAGCAGTTTGAGGGACAGGAGTGAGACCCAGTACTTC
TRBJ2-3,TRBV27,.,.,CASTRLGPTTDTQYF,TGTGCCAGCACTCGACTGGGACCGACCACAGATACGCAGTATTTT
TRBJ2-7,TRBV28,.,.,CASSWRGGEQYF,TGTGCCAGCAGTTGGAGGGGCGGCGAGCAGTACTTC
TRBJ2-7,TRBV4-1,few,TRBD2,CASSQVTSGGSYEQYF,TGCGCCAGCAGCCAAGTGACTAGCGGGGGGTCCTACGAGCAGTACTTC
TRBJ2-3,TRBV5-1,few,TRBD2,CASSLEPSGFTDTQYF,TGCGCCAGCAGCTTGGAACCTAGCGGATTCACAGATACGCAGTATTTT
TRBJ2-1,TRBV29-1,.,.,CSVDIWGDEQFF,TGCAGCGTTGACATATGGGGGGATGAGCAGTTCTTC
TRBJ2-3,TRBV5-1,few,TRBD2,CASSFRLAGSTDTQYF,TGCGCCAGCAGTTTTCGACTAGCGGGGAGCACAGATACGCAGTATTTT
TRBJ1-2,TRBV28,.,.,CACLTQQDNYGYTF,TGTGCCTGCCTAACCCAACAGGACAACTATGGCTACACCTTC
TRBJ2-6,TRBV13,.,.,CASSLADTRLGANVLTF,TGTGCCAGCAGCTTAGCGGATACTCGCTTAGGGGCCAACGTCCTGACTTTC
TRBJ2-5,TRBV25-1,.,.,CASSPTRQGRAETQYF,TGTGCCAGCAGTCCAACACGCCAAGGAAGGGCAGAGACCCAGTACTTC
TRBJ2-3,TRBV7-2,many,.,CASSFRSGSTDTQYF,TGTGCCAGCAGCTTTCGGTCAGGAAGCACAGATACGCAGTATTTT
TRBJ2-1,TRBV7-9,.,TRBD1,CASSLLSGQRNNEQFF,TGTGCCAGCAGCTTACTTTCGGGACAGCGTAACAATGAGCAGTTCTTC